This T cell receptor beta chain was captured by sequencing in a study of blood T cell repertoires in COVID-19. Study-level information: Acute and convalescent COVID-19 specimens originated in the United States, Italy and Spain. The cDNA or gDNA used as material had been derived from T cells, B-cell-depleted T cells, or PBMCs.

V dropped 4 bases and J dropped 2; count of bases not matched to a gene: 5. Germline V lookup: CDR1 MNHEY, CDR2 SVGEGT. This CDR3 spans 15 amino acids. As originally analysed: Scientists estimated how many nucleated cells there were by amplifying reference gene primers. Data came from immunoSEQ multiplex PCR; TCRdb stores just in-frame clones and leaves some out. D and trimming come from the DNA, and the V and J calls and clone size come from that table. This sample has fewer than 150,000 clones, with more than 80% found just once. This rearrangement joins TRBV6-2 or TRBV6-3 to TRBJ1-5; the match to TRBD1 covers 7 bases. Sequenced input: peripheral blood. The receptor's source is a human donor in a cohort sampled during active COVID-19. The CDR3: CASSSDRLGNQPQHF. Written as DNA, the CDR3 is TGTGCCAGCAGTTCGGACAGGCTCGGCAATCAGCCCCAGCATTTT.